Shown below are 16 T cell receptor beta chains from a single sample sequenced in a study of T cell repertoires in cytomegalovirus infection. TCRdb reanalysed the reads using MiXCR and keeps one entry per CDR3 protein. The data contain about 330,000 distinct CDR3 sequences, approximately 9.5% of them seen just once; the ten biggest clones take up 4.3%. The sample was PBMCs. These receptors originate from a human donor in good health (CMV status not recorded). Some clones in this sample may be carry-over from other donors' samples.

In its sample, this clonotype was seen many times. The V and J genes are TRBV7-2 and TRBJ1-2; D gene uncertain. This CDR3 region has 15 residues. V was pared by 1 base and J by 3 bases, with 12 bases between. The germline V gene has CDR1 SGHTA and CDR2 FQGNSA. CDR3 DNA sequence: TGTGCCAGCAGCTTAGATCGGAAAAGAGACTATGGCTACACCTTC. Its translation: CASSLDRKRDYGYTF.

The chain links TRBV6-1 to TRBJ1-5; 7 nucleotides align to TRBD1. CDR3 size: 17 residues. The germline CDR1 and CDR2 sequences are MNHNS and SASEGT. V trimming: 1 base; J trimming: 2 bases; junction bases outside the gene matches: 8. The CDR3 nucleotides are TGTGCCAGCAGTGAAGGTTTAGGGGGCGCCGGCAATCAGCCCCAGCATTTT. Residues: CASSEGLGGAGNQPQHF.

This clonotype appeared a few times. CDR3 sequence reads: CASSIYRGYNMNTEAFF. The DNA for the CDR3 is TGTGCCAGCAGTATATACAGGGGGTACAACATGAACACTGAAGCTTTCTTT. V is TRBV25-1 and J is TRBJ1-1; 8 bases agree with TRBD1. Germline V gene data show CDR1 as MGHDK and CDR2 as SYGVNS. V was clipped by 5 bases and J by 0 bases; unmatched bases: 11. The CDR3 runs 17 residues.

This clonotype was counted at least ten times. This chain connects TRBV7-2 to TRBJ2-3, with 9 bases identical to TRBD2. The trim removed 5 bases at V and 3 bases at J, leaving 9 bases unmatched. The CDR3 covers 16 residues. CDR1 SGHTA and CDR2 FQGNSA come from the germline V gene. As DNA, the CDR3 is TGTGCCAGCAGCCACCGGACTAGCGCAGGAACAGATACGCAGTATTTT. Translating gives CASSHRTSAGTDTQYF.

This clonotype was detected only a few times. The chain combines TRBV11-3 with TRBJ2-1; D may be TRBD2 (6 bases). This CDR3 contains 12 residues. Germline values: CDR1 SGHNT, CDR2 YENEEA. Trimming took off 4 bases at V and 9 bases at J, with 10 bases between the two ends. This CDR3 reads CASSSGGSEQFF. DNA of the CDR3: TGTGCCAGCAGCTCAGGAGGGAGTGAGCAGTTCTTC. Drawing the rest from reference TRBV11-3 and TRBJ2-1, the complete variable domain is EAGVVQSPRYKIIEKKQPVAFWCNPISGHNTLYWYLQNLGQGPELLIRYENEEAVDDSQLPKDRFSAERLKGVDSTLKIQPAELGDSAVYLCASSSGGSEQFFGPGTRLTVL.

This clonotype came up many times. The chain employs TRBV7-4 and TRBJ1-4; 7 bases agree with TRBD1. This CDR3 region has 19 residues. V lost 0 bases and J lost 2; bases outside the gene matches: 12. Looked up from germline, CDR1 is SGHVT and CDR2 is SQSDAQ. CDR3 in amino acids: CASSLATRDSQRTNEKLFF. Here the CDR3 DNA reads TGTGCCAGCAGCTTAGCTACCCGGGACAGCCAGCGTACTAATGAAAAACTGTTTTTT. The full variable domain, with the rest looked up from reference TRBV7-4 and TRBJ1-4, is GAGVSQSPRYKVAKRGRDVALRCDSISGHVTLYWYRQTLGQGSEVLTYSQSDAQRDKSGRPSGRFSAERPERSVSTLKIQRTEQGDSAVYLCASSLATRDSQRTNEKLFFGSGTQLSVL.

The chain has TRBV7-2 and TRBJ2-7, with 7 bases fitting TRBD1. V lost 2 bases, J lost 3 bases, and 10 bases stayed unmatched. The CDR3 spans 16 residues. The germline V gene has CDR1 SGHTA and CDR2 FQGNSA. The CDR3 DNA sequence: TGTGCCAGCAGCTTAATGACCGGACAGGTGAACTACGAGCAGTACTTC. This encodes CASSLMTGQVNYEQYF.

This clonotype has a count of ten or more. V is TRBV6-2 or TRBV6-3 and J is TRBJ2-1; 8 bases are a match to TRBD1. Germline CDR1 and CDR2: MNHEY and SVGEGT. The CDR3 has 14 amino acids. V dropped 6 bases and J dropped 2; count of bases not matched to a gene: 3. This CDR3 is CASRTGETYNEQFF. The DNA of the CDR3 is TGTGCCAGCAGGACAGGGGAGACCTACAATGAGCAGTTCTTC.

This clonotype was detected only a few times. The chain has TRBV7-2 and TRBJ1-3; no definite D call. V lost 1 base and J 12 bases, leaving 16 bases between the germline ends. The germline gives CDR1 SGHTA, CDR2 FQGNSA. The CDR3 loop spans 14 amino acids. CDR3 sequence reads: CASSLGGRNNRIYF. Written as DNA, the CDR3 is TGTGCCAGCAGCTTAGGTGGCAGGAACAATCGCATATATTTT.

This clonotype has only a few counts. This chain uses TRBV7-2 with TRBJ2-5; no firm D call. The germline gives CDR1 SGHTA, CDR2 FQGNSA. Trimming shortened V by 2 bases and J by 5 bases, and 9 bases separated the two germline ends. The CDR3 extends over 13 amino acids. Here the CDR3 reads CASSLYSSETQYF. The CDR3 DNA sequence: TGTGCCAGCAGCTTATATAGCTCGGAGACCCAGTACTTC.

The sample holds a few counts of this clonotype. The rearrangement links TRBV19 to TRBJ2-3; no firm D call. Trimming removed 1 base at V and 5 bases at J, with 4 bases between. The CDR3 runs 12 residues. Germline loops: CDR1 LNHDA, CDR2 SQIVND (reference sequence). CDR3 loop: CASSIGIDTQYF. In DNA form, the CDR3 reads TGTGCCAGTAGTATAGGCATAGATACGCAGTATTTT. Full variable domain (missing parts from reference TRBV19 and TRBJ2-3): DGGITQSPKYLFRKEGQNVTLSCEQNLNHDAMYWYRQDPGQGLRLIYYSQIVNDFQKGDIAEGYSVSREKKESFPLTVTSAQKNPTAFYLCASSIGIDTQYFGPGTRLTVL.

This clonotype was observed a handful of times. CDR3 region: CASSLASETQYF. For the CDR3, the DNA is TGTGCCAGCAGCTTAGCGTCGGAGACCCAGTACTTC. The chain combines TRBV7-3 with TRBJ2-5; D ambiguous. The V gene lost 2 bases and the J gene lost 5 bases, with 6 bases spanning the gap. CDR3 length: 12 amino acids. CDR1 and CDR2 from the germline V gene are SGHTA and FQGTGA. Combining the CDR3 with reference TRBV7-3 and TRBJ2-5 gives the whole variable domain GAGVSQTPSNKVTEKGKYVELRCDPISGHTALYWYRQSLGQGPEFLIYFQGTGAADDSGLPNDRFFAVRPEGSVSTLKIQRTERGDSAVYLCASSLASETQYFGPGTRLLVL.

There are many counts of this clonotype. The rearrangement joins TRBV6-1 to TRBJ1-3; D is unresolved. Germline V gene data show CDR1 as MNHNS and CDR2 as SASEGT. The CDR3 is made up of 15 amino acids. The V end lost 5 bases, the J end lost 1 base, and 12 bases lay between the germline ends. Here the CDR3 DNA reads TGTGCCAGCAGTCTTTCCAGCCTGTCTGGAAACACCATATATTTT. Amino acid sequence: CASSLSSLSGNTIYF.

This clonotype was counted between two and nine times. V and J are TRBV10-3 and TRBJ2-3; D unclear. Germline assignment: CDR1 ENHRY and CDR2 SYGVKD. The germline V and J ends were trimmed by 10 bases and 4 bases, with 6 bases remaining between them. The CDR3 consists of 10 residues. The CDR3, as DNA: TGTGCCACTGGGGCAGATACGCAGTATTTT. This encodes CATGADTQYF.

This clonotype was seen more than once but under ten times. This chain uses TRBV20-1 with TRBJ1-6; 7 nucleotides line up with TRBD1. The J segment lost 8 bases and the V segment lost 1 base, leaving 8 bases of the junction unmatched. The CDR3 totals 15 residues. Germline V gene sequence: CDR1 DFQATT, CDR2 SNEGSKA (reference sequence). In DNA, the CDR3 is TGCAGTGCTAGAGGGACGACAGGGAATTATTCACCCCTCCACTTT. This sequence encodes CSARGTTGNYSPLHF.

The chain uses TRBV20-1 and TRBJ2-7; perhaps D is TRBD1 or TRBD2 (5 bases each). With 6 bases removed from V and 0 bases from J, the gap between germline ends came to 24 bases. The germline gives CDR1 DFQATT, CDR2 SNEGSKA (reference sequence). The CDR3 length is 17 residues. CDR3 residues: CSAPDTAWTGVSYEQYF. CDR3 nucleotide sequence: TGCAGTGCCCCGGACACCGCCTGGACTGGCGTCTCCTACGAGCAGTACTTC.